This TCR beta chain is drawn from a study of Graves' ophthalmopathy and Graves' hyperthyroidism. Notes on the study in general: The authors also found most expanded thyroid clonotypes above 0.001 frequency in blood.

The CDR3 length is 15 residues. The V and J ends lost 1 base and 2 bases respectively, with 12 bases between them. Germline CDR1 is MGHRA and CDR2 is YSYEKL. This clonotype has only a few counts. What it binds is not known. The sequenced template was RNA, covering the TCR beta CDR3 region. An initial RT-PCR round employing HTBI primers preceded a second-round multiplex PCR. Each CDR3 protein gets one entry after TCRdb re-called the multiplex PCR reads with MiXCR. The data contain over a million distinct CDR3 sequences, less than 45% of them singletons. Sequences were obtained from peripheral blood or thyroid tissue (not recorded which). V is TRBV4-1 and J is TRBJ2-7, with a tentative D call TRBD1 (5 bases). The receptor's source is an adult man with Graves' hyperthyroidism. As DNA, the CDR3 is TGCGCCAGCAGCCAAGGGCCAGGGCAACCCTACGAGCAGTACTTC. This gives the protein CASSQGPGQPYEQYF.